This is a list of T cell receptor beta chains from one sample in a study of PD-1 blockade in classical Hodgkin lymphoma. TCRdb keeps only in-frame clones here, not all; method: immunoSEQ multiplex PCR. The sample carries some 17,000 clones, 82% recorded once. Sequences were derived from peripheral blood mononuclear cells (PBMCs), sampled before the second cycle of nivolumab. The receptors derive from a human donor with classical Hodgkin lymphoma. Each CDR3 is given with its conserved first and last residue. A D gene is named only where the DNA matches it firmly. Rows give clone size only sometimes, using once, few, many, or a class for an expanded clone.

CASSPRGRKSYTF,TGTGCCAGCAGCCCTAGGGGGCGTAAAAGCTACACCTTC,TRBJ1-2,-,-,TRBV21-1
CASSERLTVLLWGDTQYF,TGTGCCAGCAGTGAAAGGCTAACGGTCCTCCTTTGGGGGGATACGCAGTATTTT,TRBJ2-3,-,-,TRBV2
CASSLWTGSTGELFF,TGTGCCAGCAGCTTATGGACAGGGAGCACCGGGGAGCTGTTTTTT,TRBJ2-2,once,TRBD1,TRBV5-4
CASSLETSGGLGKQFF,TGTGCCAGCAGCTTGGAGACTAGCGGGGGCCTTGGTAAGCAGTTCTTC,TRBJ2-1,-,TRBD2,TRBV11-3
CAGRFRDEQYF,TGTGCCGGGCGCTTTAGGGACGAGCAGTACTTC,TRBJ2-7,-,-,TRBV6-1
CASSPGGDTQYF,TGTGCCAGCAGTCCCGGGGGGGATACGCAGTATTTT,TRBJ2-3,-,TRBD2,TRBV7-8
CASSFAGTAGNIQYF,TGTGCCAGCAGCTTTGCCGGGACAGCGGGAAACATTCAGTACTTC,TRBJ2-4,-,-,TRBV7-2
CASNEGRYGYTF,TGTGCCAGCAATGAGGGACGGTATGGCTACACCTTC,TRBJ1-2,few,-,TRBV7-2
CAWNGGLGQPQHF,TGTGCCTGGAACGGGGGGCTGGGTCAGCCCCAGCATTTT,TRBJ1-5,-,-,TRBV30
CASSTRGRRYNEQFF,TGTGCCAGCAGCACCAGGGGGCGCCGGTACAATGAGCAGTTCTTC,TRBJ2-1,once,TRBD1,TRBV5-4
CASSEPEGRSQPQHF,TGTGCCAGCAGTGAACCGGAGGGGCGAAGCCAGCCCCAGCATTTT,TRBJ1-5,-,-,TRBV2
CASNHNSVDTDTQYF,TGTGCCAGCAACCATAACAGCGTCGACACAGATACGCAGTATTTT,TRBJ2-3,-,-,TRBV5-6
CAWSAVLSGANVLTF,TGTGCCTGGAGTGCAGTCCTCTCTGGGGCCAACGTCCTGACTTTC,TRBJ2-6,-,-,TRBV30
CASSVRAASNQPQHF,TGTGCCAGCAGCGTTCGGGCAGCTAGCAATCAGCCCCAGCATTTT,TRBJ1-5,-,-,TRBV6-6
CASSISGRAFF,TGTGCCAGTAGTATTTCGGGCAGAGCTTTCTTT,TRBJ1-1,-,-,TRBV19
CASSSGTGGLDEQFF,TGTGCCAGCAGTTCCGGGACAGGGGGGTTGGATGAGCAGTTCTTC,TRBJ2-1,-,TRBD1,TRBV27
CASSQEGGRSSYNEQFF,TGCGCCAGCAGCCAAGAGGGGGGCCGAAGCTCCTACAATGAGCAGTTCTTC,TRBJ2-1,-,-,TRBV4-3
CASSAYGTAGEKLFF,TGTGCCAGCAGCGCATACGGGACAGCGGGTGAAAAACTGTTTTTT,TRBJ1-4,-,TRBD1,TRBV9
CASSDQRGNQPQHF,TGTGCCAGCAGCGATCAGAGGGGAAATCAGCCCCAGCATTTT,TRBJ1-5,-,-,TRBV2
CASSELSHTIYF,TGTGCCAGCAGTGAACTAAGTCACACCATATATTTT,TRBJ1-3,-,-,TRBV6-1
CASRLSGGSDEQYF,TGTGCCAGCAGGCTTAGCGGGGGTAGTGACGAGCAGTACTTC,TRBJ2-7,-,TRBD2,TRBV28
CASRAGGDSPLHF,TGTGCCAGCAGGGCTGGAGGGGACTCACCCCTCCACTTT,TRBJ1-6,-,-,TRBV5-6
CASSPGRVLNTGELFF,TGTGCCAGCAGCCCGGGGAGGGTACTGAACACCGGGGAGCTGTTTTTT,TRBJ2-2,-,TRBD2,TRBV7-7
CASSLSYTGELFF,TGCGCCAGCAGCTTGTCATACACCGGGGAGCTGTTTTTT,TRBJ2-2,-,-,TRBV5-1
CASTLMGGLAGELFF,TGCGCCAGCACCCTGATGGGGGGTCTCGCCGGGGAGCTGTTTTTT,TRBJ2-2,few,-,TRBV5-1
CATSAIGEASYEQYF,TGTGCCACCAGCGCCATAGGGGAAGCCTCCTACGAGCAGTACTTC,TRBJ2-7,once,-,TRBV5-6
CASASGGAGSQPQHF,TGCGCCAGCGCATCCGGGGGCGCTGGGAGTCAGCCCCAGCATTTT,TRBJ1-5,few,-,TRBV10-2
CASSLGQDQETQYF,TGTGCCAGCAGCTTAGGACAGGACCAAGAGACCCAGTACTTC,TRBJ2-5,-,-,TRBV7-9
CASSFGTATSEQYF,TGTGCCAGCAGTTTCGGGACAGCTACCTCCGAGCAGTACTTC,TRBJ2-7,-,TRBD1,TRBV6-5
CASSHRVWEPGYTF,TGCGCCAGCAGTCACCGCGTGTGGGAGCCGGGCTACACCTTC,TRBJ1-2,-,-,TRBV23-1
CASMVSSNVWAYEQYF,TGTGCCAGCATGGTCTCCTCGAACGTTTGGGCTTACGAGCAGTACTTC,TRBJ2-7,-,-,TRBV7-2
CASSQDRPLTGELFF,TGTGCCAGCAGCCAAGATCGCCCATTAACCGGGGAGCTGTTTTTT,TRBJ2-2,once,-,TRBV4-2
CASSWEPAGGREQYF,TGCGCCAGCAGCTGGGAACCAGCGGGGGGGCGCGAGCAGTACTTC,TRBJ2-7,-,TRBD2,TRBV5-1
CATLGTGGGTDTQYF,TGTGCAACTCTGGGCACGGGGGGAGGCACAGATACGCAGTATTTT,TRBJ2-3,-,TRBD2,TRBV10-3
CASSRRDRVGYGYTF,TGTGCCAGCTCACGACGGGACAGGGTTGGCTATGGCTACACCTTC,TRBJ1-2,-,TRBD1,TRBV18
CASSLVVVNEQFF,TGCGCCAGCAGCTTGGTTGTTGTCAATGAGCAGTTCTTC,TRBJ2-1,-,-,TRBV5-1
CASSLENPGTTEQYF,TGTGCCAGCAGCTTAGAAAACCCGGGGACGACCGAGCAGTACTTC,TRBJ2-7,-,-,TRBV7-8
CASSYHQDRDNEQFF,TGTGCCAGCAGTTATCACCAGGACAGGGACAATGAGCAGTTCTTC,TRBJ2-1,-,TRBD1,TRBV6-6
CASSVWDRGVTQYF,TGCGCCAGCAGCGTTTGGGACAGGGGGGTGACCCAGTACTTC,TRBJ2-5,-,TRBD1,TRBV5-1
CASSVEGAGGGSPLHF,TGTGCCAGCAGCGTAGAAGGAGCAGGGGGAGGTTCACCCCTCCACTTT,TRBJ1-6,-,TRBD1,TRBV9
CASREPGGTGGDEQYF,TGTGCCAGCAGGGAACCAGGGGGGACAGGGGGCGACGAGCAGTACTTC,TRBJ2-7,-,TRBD1,TRBV7-8
CSAKVTSGDEQFF,TGCAGCGCGAAGGTGACTAGCGGGGATGAGCAGTTCTTC,TRBJ2-1,-,TRBD2,TRBV29-1
CASSSHNGGSTDTQYF,TGTGCCAGCAGCTCGCACAACGGCGGGAGCACAGATACGCAGTATTTT,TRBJ2-3,-,-,TRBV7-8
CASSQEREGYEQYF,TGTGCCAGCAGCCAAGAAAGGGAAGGCTACGAGCAGTACTTC,TRBJ2-7,-,-,TRBV4-2
CATNGGEEVSPLHF,TGTGCCACCAACGGGGGCGAAGAAGTCTCACCCCTCCACTTT,TRBJ1-6,-,-,TRBV19
CASRPGQGFETQYF,TGTGCCAGCAGACCGGGACAGGGTTTCGAGACCCAGTACTTC,TRBJ2-5,-,TRBD1,TRBV7-9